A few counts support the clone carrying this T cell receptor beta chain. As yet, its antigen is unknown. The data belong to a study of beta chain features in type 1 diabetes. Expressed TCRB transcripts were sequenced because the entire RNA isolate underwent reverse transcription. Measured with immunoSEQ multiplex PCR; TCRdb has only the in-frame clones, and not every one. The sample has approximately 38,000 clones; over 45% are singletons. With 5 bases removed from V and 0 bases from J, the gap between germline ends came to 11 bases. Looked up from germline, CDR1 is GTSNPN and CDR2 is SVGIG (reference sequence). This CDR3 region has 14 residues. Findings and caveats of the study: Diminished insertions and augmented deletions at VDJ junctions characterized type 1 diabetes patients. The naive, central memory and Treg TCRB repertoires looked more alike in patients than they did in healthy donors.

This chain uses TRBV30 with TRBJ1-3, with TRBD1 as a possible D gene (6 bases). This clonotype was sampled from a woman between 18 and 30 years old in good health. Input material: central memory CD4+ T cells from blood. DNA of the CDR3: TGTGCCTGGGCCAGGGGAGCCTCTGGAAACACCATATATTTT. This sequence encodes CAWARGASGNTIYF.